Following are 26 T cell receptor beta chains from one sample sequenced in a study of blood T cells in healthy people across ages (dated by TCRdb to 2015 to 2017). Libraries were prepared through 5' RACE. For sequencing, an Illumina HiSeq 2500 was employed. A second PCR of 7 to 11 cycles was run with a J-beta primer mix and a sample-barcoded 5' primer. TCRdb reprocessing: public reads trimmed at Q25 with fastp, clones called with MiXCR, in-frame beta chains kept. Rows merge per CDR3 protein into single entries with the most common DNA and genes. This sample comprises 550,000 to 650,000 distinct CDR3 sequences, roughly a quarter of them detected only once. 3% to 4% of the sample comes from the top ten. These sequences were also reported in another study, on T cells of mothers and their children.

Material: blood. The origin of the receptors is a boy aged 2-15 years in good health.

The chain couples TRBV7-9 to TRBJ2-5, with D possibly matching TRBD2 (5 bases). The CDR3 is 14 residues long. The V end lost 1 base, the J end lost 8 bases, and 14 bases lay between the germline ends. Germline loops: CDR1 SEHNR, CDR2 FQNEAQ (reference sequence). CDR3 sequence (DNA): TGTGCCAGCAGCTTAGAACTGCACGCGGGCACCCAGTACTTC. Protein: CASSLELHAGTQYF. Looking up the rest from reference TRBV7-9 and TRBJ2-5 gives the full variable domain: DTGVSQNPRHKITKRGQNVTFRCDPISEHNRLYWYRQTLGQGPEFLTYFQNEAQLEKSRLLSDRFSAERPKGSFSTLEIQRTEQGDSAMYLCASSLELHAGTQYFGPGTRLLVL.

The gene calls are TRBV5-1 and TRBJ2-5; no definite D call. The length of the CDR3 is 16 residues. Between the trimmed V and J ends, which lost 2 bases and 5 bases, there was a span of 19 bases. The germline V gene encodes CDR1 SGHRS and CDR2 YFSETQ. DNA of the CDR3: TGCGCCAGCAGCTTTGGAGAGGCTCTTCGTGTGGAGACCCAGTACTTC. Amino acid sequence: CASSFGEALRVETQYF.

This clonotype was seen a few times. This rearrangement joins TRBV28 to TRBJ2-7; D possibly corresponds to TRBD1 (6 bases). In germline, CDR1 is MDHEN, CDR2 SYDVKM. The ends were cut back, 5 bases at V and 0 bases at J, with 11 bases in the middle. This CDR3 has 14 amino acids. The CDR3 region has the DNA TGTGCCAGCAGTCCCATACAGGGCTCCTACGAGCAGTACTTC. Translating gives CASSPIQGSYEQYF.

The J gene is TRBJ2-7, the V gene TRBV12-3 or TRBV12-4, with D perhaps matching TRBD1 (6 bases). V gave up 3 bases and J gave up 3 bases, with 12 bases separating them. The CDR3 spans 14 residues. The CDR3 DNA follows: TGTGCCAGCAGTTTCGGCAGGGGCGGCTACGAGCAGTACTTC. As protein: CASSFGRGGYEQYF.

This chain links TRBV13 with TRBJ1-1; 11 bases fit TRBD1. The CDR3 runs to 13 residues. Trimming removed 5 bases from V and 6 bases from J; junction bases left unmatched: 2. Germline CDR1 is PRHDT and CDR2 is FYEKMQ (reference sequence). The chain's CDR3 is CASSQDRGPEAFF. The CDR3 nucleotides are TGTGCCAGCAGCCAGGACAGGGGGCCTGAAGCTTTCTTT.

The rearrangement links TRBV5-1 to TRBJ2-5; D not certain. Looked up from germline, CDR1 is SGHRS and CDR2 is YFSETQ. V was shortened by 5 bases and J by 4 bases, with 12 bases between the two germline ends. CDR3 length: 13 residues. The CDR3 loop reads CASSNGVPETQYF. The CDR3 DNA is TGCGCCAGCAGTAATGGGGTTCCAGAGACCCAGTACTTC.

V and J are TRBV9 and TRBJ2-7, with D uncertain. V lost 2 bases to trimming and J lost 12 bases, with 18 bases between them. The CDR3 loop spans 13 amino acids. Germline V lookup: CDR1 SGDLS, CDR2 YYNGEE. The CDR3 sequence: CASSVGSGPPWYF. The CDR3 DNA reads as TGTGCCAGCAGCGTCGGATCCGGTCCCCCATGGTACTTC. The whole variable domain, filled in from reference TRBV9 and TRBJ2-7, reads DSGVTQTPKHLITATGQRVTLRCSPRSGDLSVYWYQQSLDQGLQFLIQYYNGEERAKGNILERFSAQQFPDLHSELNLSSLELGDSALYFCASSVGSGPPWYFGPGTRLTVT.

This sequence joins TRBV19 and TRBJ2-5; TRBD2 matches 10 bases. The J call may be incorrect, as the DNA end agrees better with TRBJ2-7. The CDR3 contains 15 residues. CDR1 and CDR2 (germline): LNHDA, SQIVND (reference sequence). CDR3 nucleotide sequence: TGTGCCAGTAGTTTCGCGACTAGCGGGCCCTACGAGCAGTACTTC. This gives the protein CASSFATSGPYEQYF.

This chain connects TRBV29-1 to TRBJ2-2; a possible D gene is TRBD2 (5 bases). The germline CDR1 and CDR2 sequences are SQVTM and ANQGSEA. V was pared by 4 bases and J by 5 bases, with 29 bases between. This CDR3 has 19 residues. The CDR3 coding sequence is TGCAGCGTTGCAGGTTTACCGAATAGTGGGGAGTCTGGGACCGGGGAGCTGTTTTTT. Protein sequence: CSVAGLPNSGESGTGELFF.

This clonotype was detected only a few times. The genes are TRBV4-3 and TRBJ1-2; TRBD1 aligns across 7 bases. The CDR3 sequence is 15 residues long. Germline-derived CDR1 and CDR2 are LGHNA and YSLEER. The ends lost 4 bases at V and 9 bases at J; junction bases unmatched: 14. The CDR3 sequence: CASSPSRTGGESYTF. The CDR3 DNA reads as TGCGCCAGCAGCCCTAGTAGGACAGGCGGGGAGAGCTACACCTTC.

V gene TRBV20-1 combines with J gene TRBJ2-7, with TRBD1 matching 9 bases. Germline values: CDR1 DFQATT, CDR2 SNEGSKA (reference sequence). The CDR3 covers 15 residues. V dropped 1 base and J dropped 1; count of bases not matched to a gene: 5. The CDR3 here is CSARAPGTGSYEQYF. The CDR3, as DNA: TGCAGTGCTAGAGCACCCGGGACAGGGTCCTACGAGCAGTACTTC.

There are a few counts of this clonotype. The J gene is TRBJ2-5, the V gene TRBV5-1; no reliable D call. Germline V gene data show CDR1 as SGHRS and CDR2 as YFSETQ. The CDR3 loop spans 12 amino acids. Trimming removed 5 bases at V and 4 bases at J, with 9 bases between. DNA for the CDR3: TGCGCCAGCAGGGACCTACTAGAGACCCAGTACTTC. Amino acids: CASRDLLETQYF.

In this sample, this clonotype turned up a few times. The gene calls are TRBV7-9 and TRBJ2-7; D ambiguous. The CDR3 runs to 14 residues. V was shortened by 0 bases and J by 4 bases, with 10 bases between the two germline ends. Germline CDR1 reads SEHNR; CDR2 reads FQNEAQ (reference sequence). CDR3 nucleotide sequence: TGTGCCAGCAGCTTAGCGGGGATAGAATACGAGCAGTACTTC. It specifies CASSLAGIEYEQYF.

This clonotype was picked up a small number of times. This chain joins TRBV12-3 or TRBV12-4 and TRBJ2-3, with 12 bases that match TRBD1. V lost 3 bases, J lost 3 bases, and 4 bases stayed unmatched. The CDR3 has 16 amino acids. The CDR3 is CASSLGQGARTDTQYF. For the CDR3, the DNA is TGTGCCAGCAGTTTGGGACAGGGGGCTCGGACAGATACGCAGTATTTT.

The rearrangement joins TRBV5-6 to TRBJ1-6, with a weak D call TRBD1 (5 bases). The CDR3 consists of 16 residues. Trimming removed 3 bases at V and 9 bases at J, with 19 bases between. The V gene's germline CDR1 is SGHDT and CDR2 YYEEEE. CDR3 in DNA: TGTGCCAGCAGCTCGCCCGGGGGAAGAAGAAGTTCACCCCTCCACTTT. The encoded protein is CASSSPGGRRSSPLHF. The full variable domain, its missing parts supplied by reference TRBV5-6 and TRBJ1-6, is DAGVTQSPTHLIKTRGQQVTLRCSPKSGHDTVSWYQQALGQGPQFIFQYYEEEERQRGNFPDRFSGHQFPNYSSELNVNALLLGDSALYLCASSSPGGRRSSPLHFGNGTRLTVT.

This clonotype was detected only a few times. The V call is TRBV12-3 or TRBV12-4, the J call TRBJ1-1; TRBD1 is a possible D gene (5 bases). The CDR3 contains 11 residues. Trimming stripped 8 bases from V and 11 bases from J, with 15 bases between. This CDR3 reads CASPLRGEAFF. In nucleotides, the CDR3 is TGTGCCAGCCCGCTCCGGGGGGAGGCTTTCTTT.

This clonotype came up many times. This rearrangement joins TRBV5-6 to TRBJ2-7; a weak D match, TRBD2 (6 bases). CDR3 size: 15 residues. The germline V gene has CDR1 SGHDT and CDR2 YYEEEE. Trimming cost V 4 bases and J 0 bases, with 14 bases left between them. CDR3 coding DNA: TGTGCCAGCAGCGGGGACTTTCCAAGCTCCTACGAGCAGTACTTC. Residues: CASSGDFPSSYEQYF.

The DNA of the CDR3 is TGTGCCAGTAGTGGGCCCCGCTCGAACGGGGAAAAACTGTTTTTT. This gives the protein CASSGPRSNGEKLFF. J is TRBJ1-4 and V is TRBV19; no firm D call. CDR3 length: 15 residues. Germline assignment: CDR1 LNHDA and CDR2 SQIVND (reference sequence). Trimming shortened V by 5 bases and J by 8 bases, and 18 bases separated the two germline ends.

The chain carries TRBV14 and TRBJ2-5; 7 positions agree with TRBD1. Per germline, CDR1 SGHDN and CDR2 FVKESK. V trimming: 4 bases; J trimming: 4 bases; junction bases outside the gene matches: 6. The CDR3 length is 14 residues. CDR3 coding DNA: TGTGCCAGCAGCCGGACAGGAGAGGGAGAGACCCAGTACTTC. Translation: CASSRTGEGETQYF.

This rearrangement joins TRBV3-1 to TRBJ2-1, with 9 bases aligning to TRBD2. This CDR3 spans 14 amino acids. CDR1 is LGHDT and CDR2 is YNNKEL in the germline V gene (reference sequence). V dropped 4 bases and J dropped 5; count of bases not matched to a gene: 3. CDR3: CASSRRGGDNEQFF. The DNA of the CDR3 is TGTGCCAGCAGCCGGCGGGGGGGGGACAATGAGCAGTTCTTC.

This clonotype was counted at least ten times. The CDR3 sequence is CASKKGASFQETQYF. The CDR3 nucleotides are TGCGCCAGCAAGAAGGGGGCGAGCTTTCAAGAGACCCAGTACTTC. The chain recombines TRBV5-1 with TRBJ2-5, with 7 bases fitting TRBD1. The germline gives CDR1 SGHRS, CDR2 YFSETQ. CDR3 length: 15 amino acids. The V segment lost 6 bases and the J segment 2 bases; nucleotides outside the gene matches: 10.

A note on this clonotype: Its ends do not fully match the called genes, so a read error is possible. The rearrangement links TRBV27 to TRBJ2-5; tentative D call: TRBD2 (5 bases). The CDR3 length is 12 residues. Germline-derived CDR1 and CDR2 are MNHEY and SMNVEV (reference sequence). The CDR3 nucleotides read TGTGCCAGCAGTTTATCGGGAGAGGCCCAGTACTTC. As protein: CASSLSGEAQYF.

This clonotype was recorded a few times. The CDR3 DNA reads as TGTGCCATCAGTGAAGGACAGGGAAAAAACACTGAAGCTTTCTTT. Translation: CAISEGQGKNTEAFF. The chain uses TRBV10-3 and TRBJ1-1, with 8 bases aligning to TRBD1. CDR1 ENHRY and CDR2 SYGVKD come from the germline V gene. The CDR3 is 15 residues long. V trimming: 3 bases; J trimming: 2 bases; junction bases outside the gene matches: 5.

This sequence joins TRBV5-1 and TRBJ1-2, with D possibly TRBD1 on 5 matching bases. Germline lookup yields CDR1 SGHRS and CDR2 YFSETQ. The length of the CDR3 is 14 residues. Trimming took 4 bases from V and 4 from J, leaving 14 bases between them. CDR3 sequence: CASSQGRVSYGYTF. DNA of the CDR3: TGCGCCAGCAGCCAGGGAAGGGTATCCTATGGCTACACCTTC.

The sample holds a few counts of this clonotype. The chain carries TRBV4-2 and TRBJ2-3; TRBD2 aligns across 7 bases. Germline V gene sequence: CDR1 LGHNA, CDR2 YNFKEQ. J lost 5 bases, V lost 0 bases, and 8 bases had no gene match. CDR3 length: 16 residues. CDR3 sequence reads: CASSQDSAGVVDTQYF. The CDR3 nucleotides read TGTGCCAGCAGCCAAGATTCCGCGGGAGTGGTAGATACGCAGTATTTT.

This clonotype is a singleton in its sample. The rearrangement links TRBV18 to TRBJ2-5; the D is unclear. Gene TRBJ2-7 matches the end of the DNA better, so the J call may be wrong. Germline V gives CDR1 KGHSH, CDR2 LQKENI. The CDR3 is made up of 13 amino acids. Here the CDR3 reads CASSLQKNYEQYF. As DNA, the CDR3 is TGTGCCAGCTCACTCCAAAAGAACTACGAGCAGTACTTC.